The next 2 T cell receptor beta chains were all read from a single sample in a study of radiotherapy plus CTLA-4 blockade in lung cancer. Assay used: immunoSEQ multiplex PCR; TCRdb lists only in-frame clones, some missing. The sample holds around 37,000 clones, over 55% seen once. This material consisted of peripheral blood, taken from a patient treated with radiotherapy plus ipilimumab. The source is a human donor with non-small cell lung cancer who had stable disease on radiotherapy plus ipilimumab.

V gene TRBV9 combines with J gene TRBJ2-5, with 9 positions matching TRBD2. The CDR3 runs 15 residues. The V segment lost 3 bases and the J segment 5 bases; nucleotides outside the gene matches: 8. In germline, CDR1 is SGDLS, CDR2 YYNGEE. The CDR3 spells CASSDGLALGETQYF. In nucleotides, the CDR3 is TGTGCCAGCAGCGACGGACTAGCGCTTGGTGAGACCCAGTACTTC. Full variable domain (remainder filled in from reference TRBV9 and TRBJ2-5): DSGVTQTPKHLITATGQRVTLRCSPRSGDLSVYWYQQSLDQGLQFLIQYYNGEERAKGNILERFSAQQFPDLHSELNLSSLELGDSALYFCASSDGLALGETQYFGPGTRLLVL.

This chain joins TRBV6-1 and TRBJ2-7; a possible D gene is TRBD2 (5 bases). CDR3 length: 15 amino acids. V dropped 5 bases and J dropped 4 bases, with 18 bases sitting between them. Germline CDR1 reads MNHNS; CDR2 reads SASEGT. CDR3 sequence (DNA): TGTGCCAGCAGTCGGGATATGAGTGCGCTGTACGAGCAGTACTTC. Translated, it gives CASSRDMSALYEQYF.